The present T cell receptor beta chain was sequenced within a study of post-analysis software for immune sequencing data. V was cut by 4 bases and J by 4 bases, with 18 bases left in between. The CDR3 is made up of 16 amino acids. Per germline, CDR1 SGHDT and CDR2 YYEEEE. Unique molecular identifiers were built into the TCR beta cDNA libraries. Each CDR3 protein gets one entry after TCRdb re-called the PCR reads with MiXCR. The sample contains under 200,000 distinct CDR3 sequences, 36% of which appear only once. This clonotype was observed a handful of times. The rearrangement joins TRBV5-6 to TRBJ2-1; tentative D call: TRBD2 (5 bases). This receptor was taken from a girl aged 5-17 years with multiple sclerosis. The sequencing used blood, collected after autologous hematopoietic stem cell transplantation. The CDR3 coding sequence is TGTGCCAGCAGCAGTAAGGGAGCTAGAAGTTACAATGAGCAGTTCTTC. This sequence encodes CASSSKGARSYNEQFF.